The 5 T cell receptor beta chains given below trace back to one sample, sequenced in a study of cytomegalovirus exposure and HLA in healthy donors. Both 60 Vbeta primers and 13 Jbeta primers went into the PCR. Clones were read by immunoSEQ multiplex PCR, and TCRdb kept only the in-frame ones, dropping some. The profile covers 150,000 to 200,000 clones, with 70% to 80% appearing a single time and more than 0.8% taken by the ten largest. The source material was PBMCs. The receptor set was obtained from a woman aged 40 to 49 in good health and CMV-seronegative.

The chain combines TRBV5-1 with TRBJ2-1, with D perhaps TRBD1 (6 bases). V lost 3 bases, J lost 7 bases, and 17 bases lay in between. The CDR3 is made up of 15 amino acids. Per germline, CDR1 SGHRS and CDR2 YFSETQ. CDR3 bases: TGCGCCAGCAGCTCAGGGGTCCTCTTGAGAAATGAGCAGTTCTTC. Translating gives CASSSGVLLRNEQFF.

The V gene is TRBV5-1, the J gene TRBJ2-3, with TRBD2 matching 15 bases. The J segment lost 5 bases and the V segment lost 5 bases, leaving 9 bases of the junction unmatched. The CDR3 length is 17 residues. Per the germline V gene, CDR1 is SGHRS and CDR2 is YFSETQ. The CDR3 reads CASRPGLAGGPGDTQYF. The CDR3 DNA reads as TGCGCCAGCAGACCTGGACTAGCGGGAGGGCCGGGAGATACGCAGTATTTT. Drawing the rest from reference TRBV5-1 and TRBJ2-3, the complete variable domain is KAGVTQTPRYLIKTRGQQVTLSCSPISGHRSVSWYQQTPGQGLQFLFEYFSETQRNKGNFPGRFSGRQFSNSRSEMNVSTLELGDSALYLCASRPGLAGGPGDTQYFGPGTRLTVL.

In its sample, this clone was seen a few times. V usage is TRBV10-3 and J usage is TRBJ1-5, with 9 bases lining up with TRBD1. This CDR3 region has 15 residues. Germline CDR1 reads ENHRY; CDR2 reads SYGVKD. The V segment lost 4 bases and the J segment 6 bases; nucleotides outside the gene matches: 7. CDR3 nucleotides: TGTGCCATCAGTGCACAGGGGGCGCAAGGTCAGCCCCAGCATTTT. It codes for CAISAQGAQGQPQHF.

The chain carries TRBV6-1 and TRBJ2-7, with a possible D match to TRBD2 (5 bases). V was shortened by 6 bases and J by 2 bases, with 11 bases between the two germline ends. The CDR3 has 13 amino acids. Germline loops: CDR1 MNHNS, CDR2 SASEGT. The chain's CDR3 is CASSPRGAYEQYF. In DNA, the CDR3 is TGTGCCAGCAGCCCCCGGGGTGCCTACGAGCAGTACTTC.

V and J are TRBV9 and TRBJ1-2; D possibly corresponds to TRBD1 (6 bases). Germline V gives CDR1 SGDLS, CDR2 YYNGEE. The V end lost 3 bases, the J end lost 6 bases, and 9 bases lay between the germline ends. The CDR3 runs to 12 residues. CDR3 DNA: TGTGCCAGCAGCGAAGCAGGGGATGGCTACACCTTC. Amino acids: CASSEAGDGYTF.